The present T cell receptor beta chain was sequenced within a study of a mutant IDH1 vaccine in newly diagnosed glioma. Study information: Among treated patients, approximately 62% were male and about 38% female, and mean age was approximately 43 years. General study findings and limits: Seemingly, top peripheral T cell clonotype changes bore no relation to pseudoprogression.

Germline CDR1 and CDR2: LNHDA and SQIVND (reference sequence). Trimming at V came to 6 bases and at J to 5 bases, leaving 8 bases not matched to a gene. The CDR3 runs 14 residues. About this clone: The antigen is unknown.

Time point of the sample: baseline, week 1 (first vaccination visit). Treatment indicated: pre-vaccination baseline after standard-of-care therapy. New WHO grade 3 or 4 astrocytomas that were IDH1-mutant and ATRX-lost had been found in donors. Libraries were prepared by immunoSEQ multiplex PCR; TCRdb keeps only in-frame clonotypes and omits some of them. The sample shows tens of thousands of clones, approximately 85% of them seen only once. The receptor's source is a man aged 40-50 years with glioma. The source material was PBMCs, sampled from a glioma patient treated with radiotherapy, temozolomide or both. The V and J genes are TRBV19 and TRBJ2-7; 9 bases are a match to TRBD2. DNA for the CDR3: TGTGCCAGTAGCCCCGGGACTAGCACCGACGAGCAGTACTTC. Translation gives CASSPGTSTDEQYF.